The 7 T cell receptor beta chains presented below share a single source sample, sequenced in a study of T cell responses to AZD1222 COVID-19 vaccine (dated by TCRdb to the early 2020s). Libraries were prepared through the immunoSEQ multiplex PCR assay. Not all clones reach the TCRdb copy of this immuneACCESS table, which keeps in-frame sequences only. Checked studies attribute under half of the gap to unresolved V genes and leave the rest unexplained. For this sample the table gives 50,000 to 70,000 clones, of which 75% to 90% were detected only once. The biggest ten clones account for 5% to 6.5% of the sample. In the paper's terms, the time point label means: about 28 days (+/-7) after the second vaccine dose. Sequenced material: peripheral blood, taken 28 days after the second AZD1222 dose. These TCRs come from an adult who received the AZD1222 COVID-19 vaccine.

This rearrangement joins TRBV11-3 to TRBJ2-5; 7 bases align to TRBD2. Trimming at V came to 2 bases and at J to 1 base, leaving 4 bases not matched to a gene. The germline gives CDR1 SGHNT, CDR2 YENEEA. The CDR3 has 15 residues. The DNA for the CDR3 is TGTGCCAGCAGCTTAACGGGGGGTCCCCAAGAGACCCAGTACTTC. This translates into CASSLTGGPQETQYF.

The chain recombines TRBV28 with TRBJ1-3; 9 bases are a match to TRBD1. CDR1 is MDHEN, CDR2 SYDVKM, per germline. V shed 7 bases, J shed 2 bases, and the junction held 6 bases outside the gene matches. The CDR3 contains 15 residues. CDR3 sequence: CASTFTGGPGNTIYF. In DNA form, the CDR3 reads TGTGCCAGCACCTTCACAGGGGGCCCTGGAAACACCATATATTTT.

The CDR3 loop reads CASSYTGGQDEKLFF. The CDR3 DNA reads TGCGCCAGCAGTTACACAGGGGGCCAGGATGAAAAACTGTTTTTT. J is TRBJ1-4 and V is TRBV5-1; 9 bases align to TRBD1. Looked up from germline, CDR1 is SGHRS and CDR2 is YFSETQ. This CDR3 has 15 amino acids. The trim removed 5 bases at V and 6 bases at J, leaving 8 bases unmatched.

This clone occurred once. The gene calls are TRBV18 and TRBJ2-2; D is possibly TRBD1 or TRBD2 (5 bases each). The V end lost 2 bases, the J end lost 1 base, and 8 bases lay between the germline ends. This CDR3 has 15 amino acids. Germline CDR1 KGHSH, CDR2 LQKENI. CDR3 sequence reads: CASSPGTKNTGELFF. CDR3 in DNA: TGTGCCAGCTCACCAGGGACCAAGAACACCGGGGAGCTGTTTTTT.

The chain couples TRBV5-6 to TRBJ2-3, with a tentative D call TRBD2 (5 bases). Germline CDR1 and CDR2: SGHDT and YYEEEE. There are 16 residues in the CDR3. V was trimmed by 2 bases and J by 2 bases, leaving 15 bases between them. CDR3 sequence: CASSLKLALLTDTQYF. The CDR3 DNA follows: TGTGCCAGCAGCTTAAAGCTAGCTCTACTCACAGATACGCAGTATTTT. Full variable domain (remainder filled in from reference TRBV5-6 and TRBJ2-3): DAGVTQSPTHLIKTRGQQVTLRCSPKSGHDTVSWYQQALGQGPQFIFQYYEEEERQRGNFPDRFSGHQFPNYSSELNVNALLLGDSALYLCASSLKLALLTDTQYFGPGTRLTVL.

The chain has TRBV6-5 and TRBJ2-4, with a possible D match to TRBD1 (6 bases). CDR1 and CDR2 (germline): MNHEY, SVGAGI. Trimming shortened V by 8 bases and J by 0 bases, and 11 bases separated the two germline ends. The CDR3 sequence is 14 residues long. The CDR3 DNA sequence: TGTGCCAGCGGACAGCTCGTAGCCAAAAACATTCAGTACTTC. It translates to CASGQLVAKNIQYF.

This clone was observed a handful of times. The chain couples TRBV6-1 to TRBJ1-5; tentative D call: TRBD1 (5 bases). CDR3 size: 16 residues. With 4 bases removed from V and 2 bases from J, the gap between germline ends came to 15 bases. CDR1 and CDR2 (germline): MNHNS, SASEGT. The chain's CDR3 is CASSGSGGRGNQPQHF. In DNA, the CDR3 is TGTGCCAGCAGTGGCAGTGGGGGTAGAGGCAATCAGCCCCAGCATTTT.